This T cell receptor beta chain originates from a study of cytomegalovirus exposure and HLA in healthy donors. This clone was counted once. Germline V gene sequence: CDR1 SGHNT, CDR2 YENEEA. The V segment lost 5 bases and the J segment 0 bases; nucleotides outside the gene matches: 6. The CDR3 totals 16 residues. PCR used 60 Vbeta primers and 13 Jbeta primers. Sequencing used immunoSEQ multiplex PCR; TCRdb keeps in-frame clones, though not all of them. In the table there are 110,000 to 150,000 clones, around four fifths of which are singletons. The sequenced material came from PBMCs. The receptor's source is a woman aged 55-70 years in good health and CMV-seropositive. This sequence joins TRBV11-3 and TRBJ2-2; 7 bases are shared with TRBD1. This chain's CDR3 is CASSTYQGANTGELFF. The CDR3 nucleotides read TGTGCCAGCAGCACGTATCAGGGGGCGAACACCGGGGAGCTGTTTTTT.